The 6 T cell receptor beta chains below all came from one sample that was sequenced in a study of blood T cells in healthy people across ages. A J-beta primer mix and a sample-barcoded 5' primer were used in a second PCR of about 7 to 12 cycles. Each CDR3 protein is one row after TCRdb ran MiXCR on the 5' RACE reads. This sample yields roughly 2 million distinct CDR3 sequences, of which around 50% are seen a single time; more than 2% belongs to the top ten. Sequencing was carried out using blood. These TCRs come from a woman aged 40 to 50 in good health.

This sequence joins TRBV29-1 and TRBJ1-1; unclear D gene. The germline gives CDR1 SQVTM, CDR2 ANQGSEA. Trimming removed 4 bases at V and 4 bases at J, with 13 bases between. This CDR3 comprises 13 residues. The CDR3, as DNA: TGCAGCGTTGCTTGGGCTGGCGGCACTGAAGCTTTCTTT. Translating gives CSVAWAGGTEAFF. The entire variable domain, with the rest obtained from reference TRBV29-1 and TRBJ1-1, is as follows: SAVISQKPSRDICQRGTSLTIQCQVDSQVTMMFWYRQQPGQSLTLIATANQGSEATYESGFVIDKFPISRPNLTFSTLTVSNMSPEDSSIYLCSVAWAGGTEAFFGQGTRLTVV.

The V call is TRBV5-1, the J call TRBJ2-1; 9 nucleotides agree with TRBD1. Germline CDR1 SGHRS, CDR2 YFSETQ. V shed 4 bases and J 9 bases; nucleotides not matched to a gene: 14. This CDR3 is 16 amino acids long. CDR3 sequence (DNA): TGCGCCAGCAGCCTCCGGACCGGGACAGGGTATTCTGAGCAGTTCTTC. Translated: CASSLRTGTGYSEQFF.

The chain couples TRBV5-6 to TRBJ2-7, with 7 bases identical to TRBD2. The CDR3 runs 15 residues. Germline trimming cut 4 bases from V and 2 bases from J; bases unmatched to any gene: 9. Germline-derived CDR1 and CDR2 are SGHDT and YYEEEE. CDR3 amino acids: CASSPRDGRTYEQYF. The DNA of the CDR3 is TGTGCCAGCAGCCCAAGGGACGGGAGGACCTACGAGCAGTACTTC.

This clonotype was observed a few times. The chain employs TRBV15 and TRBJ2-5; a weak D match, TRBD2 (5 bases). Trimming took 0 bases from V and 5 from J, leaving 13 bases between them. This CDR3 is 15 amino acids long. Germline CDR1 is LNHNV and CDR2 is YYDKDF (reference sequence). CDR3 loop: CATSRERAKRETQYF. CDR3 sequence (DNA): TGTGCCACCAGCAGAGAAAGGGCTAAGCGGGAGACCCAGTACTTC.

The chain combines TRBV25-1 with TRBJ1-2; 9 bases match TRBD1. The CDR3 has 14 amino acids. The ends lost 7 bases at V and 5 bases at J; junction bases unmatched: 8. CDR1 and CDR2 from the germline V gene are MGHDK and SYGVNS. This CDR3 is CASKSDRGNYGYTF. CDR3 in DNA: TGTGCCAGCAAATCTGACAGGGGGAATTATGGCTACACCTTC.

J is TRBJ2-3 and V is TRBV9; no reliable D call. This CDR3 region has 15 residues. V lost 3 bases to trimming and J lost 0 bases, with 11 bases between them. The V gene's germline CDR1 is SGDLS and CDR2 YYNGEE. Here the CDR3 DNA reads TGTGCCAGCAGCGAAAACGGAGCTAGCACAGATACGCAGTATTTT. Translating it yields CASSENGASTDTQYF.